The 18 T cell receptor beta chains below come from one sample, sequenced in a study of cytomegalovirus exposure and HLA in healthy donors. This PCR relied on a set of 60 Vbeta primers and 13 Jbeta primers. Here immunoSEQ multiplex PCR was the method, and the copy in TCRdb shows in-frame clones only, minus some. The sample records about 85,000 clones, 60% to 80% being singletons. Sequences were obtained from PBMCs. These receptors were taken from a boy between 10 and 17 years old in good health and CMV-seronegative.

This clone turned up a few times. The V gene is TRBV2, the J gene TRBJ2-7; D might be TRBD1 (5 bases). CDR1 SNHLY and CDR2 FYNNEI come from the germline V gene. V was cut by 8 bases and J by 0 bases, with 11 bases left in between. CDR3 length: 13 amino acids. CDR3 residues: CASYRQYSYEQYF. CDR3 DNA sequence: TGTGCCAGCTATAGACAGTACTCCTACGAGCAGTACTTC. The full variable domain, rest sourced from reference TRBV2 and TRBJ2-7, is EPEVTQTPSHQVTQMGQEVILRCVPISNHLYFYWYRQILGQKVEFLVSFYNNEISEKSEIFDDQFSVERPDGSNFTLKIRSTKLEDSAMYFCASYRQYSYEQYFGPGTRLTVT.

The V call is TRBV15, the J call TRBJ2-5, with a possible D match to TRBD2 (5 bases). This CDR3 comprises 15 residues. CDR1 and CDR2 (germline): LNHNV, YYDKDF (reference sequence). Trimming removed 2 bases from V and 5 bases from J, with 15 bases in between. For the CDR3, the DNA is TGTGCCACCAGCAGATCCTTACTAGACTGGGAGACCCAGTACTTC. Translation gives CATSRSLLDWETQYF.

This clone was picked up a small number of times. The chain is built from TRBV7-3 and TRBJ2-1, with a possible D match to TRBD2 (5 bases). Germline CDR1 SGHTA, CDR2 FQGTGA. The V gene lost 4 bases and the J gene lost 9 bases, with 16 bases spanning the gap. The CDR3 is made up of 14 amino acids. The DNA of the CDR3 is TGTGCCAGCAGCTCGGGGTTTCCCGCTGGTGAGCAGTTCTTC. Protein product: CASSSGFPAGEQFF.

This clone was seen a few times. V is TRBV7-2 and J is TRBJ2-1; D may be TRBD2 (5 bases). Germline CDR1 and CDR2: SGHTA and FQGNSA. Between the trimmed V and J ends, which lost 4 bases and 8 bases, there was a span of 18 bases. CDR3 size: 15 residues. The CDR3 nucleotides read TGTGCCAGCAGCTCAAGCCCTAAGCGGCGGGATGAGCAGTTCTTC. It translates to CASSSSPKRRDEQFF.

The chain employs TRBV6-5 and TRBJ1-2; 8 bases agree with TRBD1. The germline V gene encodes CDR1 MNHEY and CDR2 SVGAGI. The CDR3 spans 13 residues. The trim removed 5 bases at V and 7 bases at J, leaving 6 bases unmatched. The CDR3 sequence is CASSPRQGTGYTF. The CDR3 nucleotides read TGTGCCAGCAGTCCGCGACAGGGGACTGGCTACACCTTC.

DNA for the CDR3: TGTGCCAGCAGTTTTAGCGTACAAGAGACCCAGTACTTC. Protein sequence: CASSFSVQETQYF. V is TRBV27 and J is TRBJ2-5; a weak D match, TRBD2 (5 bases). CDR1 is MNHEY and CDR2 is SMNVEV in the germline V gene (reference sequence). The CDR3 sequence is 13 residues long. Trimming removed 3 bases from V and 2 bases from J, with 7 bases in between.

This clone was observed a handful of times. The J gene is TRBJ2-1, the V gene TRBV28; D may be TRBD2 (6 bases). This CDR3 has 14 residues. V lost 5 bases, J lost 3 bases, and 11 bases lay in between. Germline CDR1 reads MDHEN; CDR2 reads SYDVKM. The CDR3 sequence is CASSLGEVYNEQFF. CDR3 nucleotide sequence: TGTGCCAGCAGTCTGGGGGAGGTCTACAATGAGCAGTTCTTC. Combining the CDR3 with reference TRBV28 and TRBJ2-1 gives the whole variable domain DVKVTQSSRYLVKRTGEKVFLECVQDMDHENMFWYRQDPGLGLRLIYFSYDVKMKEKGDIPEGYSVSREKKERFSLILESASTNQTSMYLCASSLGEVYNEQFFGPGTRLTVL.

This chain connects TRBV28 to TRBJ1-1; a possible D gene is TRBD1 (5 bases). Trimming stripped 3 bases from V and 1 base from J, with 12 bases between. Germline V gene lookup returns CDR1 MDHEN and CDR2 SYDVKM. The CDR3 spans 15 residues. In DNA, the CDR3 is TGTGCCAGCAGTTTTCGTGGGGCTCAGAACACTGAAGCTTTCTTT. This sequence encodes CASSFRGAQNTEAFF.

The chain is built from TRBV14 and TRBJ1-1, with 7 bases that match TRBD1. The V gene end was trimmed by 1 base and the J gene end by 4 bases; junction bases not matched to a gene: 3. Germline assignment: CDR1 SGHDN and CDR2 FVKESK. The CDR3 is made up of 14 amino acids. The CDR3: CASSQVAGGTEAFF. Here the CDR3 DNA reads TGTGCCAGCAGCCAAGTAGCAGGGGGCACTGAAGCTTTCTTT.

The V and J genes are TRBV7-2 and TRBJ2-7; 7 nucleotides align to TRBD1. CDR1 and CDR2 (germline): SGHTA, FQGNSA. CDR3 length: 15 amino acids. Unmatched junction bases numbered 11, after V lost 3 bases and J lost 6 bases. In nucleotides, the CDR3 is TGTGCCAGCAGCTTCCGGGACAGCTACCTTACCGAGCAGTACTTC. This sequence encodes CASSFRDSYLTEQYF. Full variable domain (missing parts from reference TRBV7-2 and TRBJ2-7): GAGVSQSPSNKVTEKGKDVELRCDPISGHTALYWYRQSLGQGLEFLIYFQGNSAPDKSGLPSDRFSAERTGGSVSTLTIQRTQQEDSAVYLCASSFRDSYLTEQYFGPGTRLTVT.

This clone was seen a few times. This rearrangement joins TRBV6-4 to TRBJ2-2; D is uncertain. Germline V gene sequence: CDR1 MRHNA, CDR2 SNTAGT. The V end lost 0 bases, the J end lost 4 bases, and 3 bases lay between the germline ends. The CDR3 is 13 amino acids. CDR3 in amino acids: CASSDSSTGELFF. For the CDR3, the DNA is TGTGCCAGCAGTGACTCGAGCACCGGGGAGCTGTTTTTT.

This chain connects TRBV4-3 to TRBJ2-7; tentatively, D is TRBD1 (6 bases). V was pared by 2 bases and J by 6 bases, with 20 bases between. The CDR3 is made up of 16 amino acids. Per the germline V gene, CDR1 is LGHNA and CDR2 is YSLEER. CDR3 residues: CASSQFTGSSTGEQYF. The CDR3 bases are TGCGCCAGCAGCCAATTTACAGGGTCCTCTACGGGCGAGCAGTACTTC.

In nucleotides, the CDR3 is TGTGCCACCAGTCGTGCCGACAGGGGTGATGGCTACACCTTC. Its protein product is CATSRADRGDGYTF. This chain connects TRBV15 to TRBJ1-2; TRBD1 matches 8 bases. Germline loops: CDR1 LNHNV, CDR2 YYDKDF (reference sequence). J gave up 6 bases and V 6 bases, and 9 bases lay outside the gene matches. This CDR3 is built from 14 residues. The complete variable domain, with remaining parts taken from reference TRBV15 and TRBJ1-2, reads DAMVIQNPRYQVTQFGKPVTLSCSQTLNHNVMYWYQQKSSQAPKLLFHYYDKDFNNEADTPDNFQSRRPNTSFCFLDIRSPGLGDTAMYLCATSRADRGDGYTFGSGTRLTVV.

This clone turned up a few times. The CDR3 DNA is TGTGCCAGCAGCGAAGGGCCAGGGGGCACTAATGAAAAACTGTTTTTT. Its protein product is CASSEGPGGTNEKLFF. The gene calls are TRBV7-9 and TRBJ1-4, with 8 nucleotides matching TRBD1. Germline CDR1 is SEHNR and CDR2 is FQNEAQ (reference sequence). V was clipped by 5 bases and J by 2 bases; unmatched bases: 7. The CDR3 totals 16 residues.

CDR3 in DNA: TGCGCCAGCAGCCAACCCCCGCGGGGAGCTAACACTGAAGCTTTCTTT. It translates to CASSQPPRGANTEAFF. The chain carries TRBV4-1 and TRBJ1-1; D gene unclear. Germline V gives CDR1 MGHRA, CDR2 YSYEKL. CDR3 length: 16 residues. Trimming stripped 2 bases from V and 2 bases from J, with 15 bases between.

The chain couples TRBV4-1 to TRBJ2-1, with no clear D. Germline CDR1 reads MGHRA; CDR2 reads YSYEKL. Deletions cut 0 bases from V and 11 bases from J, with 8 bases between. This CDR3 contains 12 residues. The CDR3 sequence: CASSQDRQKQFF. The CDR3 DNA reads as TGCGCCAGCAGCCAAGATCGCCAGAAGCAGTTCTTC.

In its sample, this clone was seen a few times. The rearrangement links TRBV7-9 to TRBJ2-7, with 7 bases aligning to TRBD1. The CDR3 runs to 14 residues. The junction had 5 bases not matched to a gene; V was cut back by 4 bases and J by 2 bases. Germline lookup yields CDR1 SEHNR and CDR2 FQNEAQ (reference sequence). The CDR3 region has the DNA TGTGCCAGCAGCTGGACAGACAGGGCCTACGAGCAGTACTTC. The encoded protein is CASSWTDRAYEQYF. Full variable domain (missing parts from reference TRBV7-9 and TRBJ2-7): DTGVSQNPRHKITKRGQNVTFRCDPISEHNRLYWYRQTLGQGPEFLTYFQNEAQLEKSRLLSDRFSAERPKGSFSTLEIQRTEQGDSAMYLCASSWTDRAYEQYFGPGTRLTVT.

This sequence joins TRBV6-5 and TRBJ1-2; 8 positions match TRBD1. The germline V gene encodes CDR1 MNHEY and CDR2 SVGAGI. CDR3 length: 16 amino acids. Unmatched junction bases numbered 9, after V lost 0 bases and J lost 6 bases. The CDR3 sequence is CASSYSLPGGENGYTF. The CDR3 region has the DNA TGTGCCAGCAGTTACTCCTTGCCAGGGGGCGAAAATGGCTACACCTTC.